This T cell receptor (beta chain) was found in a study of blood T cell repertoires in COVID-19. Study details: PBMCs, B-cell-depleted T cells, or T cells provided the cDNA or gDNA that made up the material.

Germline V gene sequence: CDR1 SGHDN, CDR2 FVKESK. The V and J ends lost 0 bases and 3 bases respectively, with 11 bases between them. The CDR3 totals 16 residues. In the original analysis: It was from reference gene primer amplification that nucleated cell counts were estimated. Method: immunoSEQ multiplex PCR; TCRdb's copy keeps in-frame clones and lacks some. V, J and clone size are taken as reported in that table, and D and trimming were inferred from the DNA itself. The sample holds more than 70,000 clones, 89% seen once. The clonotype originates from a man aged 45-65 years with acute or convalescent COVID-19. Sequenced material: peripheral blood. This chain uses TRBV14 with TRBJ1-4; tentative D call: TRBD1 (6 bases). The CDR3 sequence: CASSQDGGAANEKLFF. Here the CDR3 DNA reads TGTGCCAGCAGCCAAGATGGGGGGGCGGCTAATGAAAAACTGTTTTTT.